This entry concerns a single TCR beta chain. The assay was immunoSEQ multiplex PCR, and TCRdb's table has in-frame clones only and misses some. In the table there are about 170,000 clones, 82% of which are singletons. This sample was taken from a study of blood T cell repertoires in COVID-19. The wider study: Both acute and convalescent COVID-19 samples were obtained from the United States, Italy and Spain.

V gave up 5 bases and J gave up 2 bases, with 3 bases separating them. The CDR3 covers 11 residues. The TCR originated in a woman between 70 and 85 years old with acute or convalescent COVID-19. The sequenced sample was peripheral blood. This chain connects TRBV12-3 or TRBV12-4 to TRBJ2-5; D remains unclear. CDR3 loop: CASSPQETQYF. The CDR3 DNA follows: TGTGCCAGCAGTCCTCAAGAGACCCAGTACTTC.